A selection of T cell receptor beta chains follows, all from one sample in a study of T cells in Graves' hyperthyroidism and ophthalmopathy. MiXCR, applied by TCRdb to the multiplex PCR reads, yields one record per CDR3 protein. The data hold about 540,000 distinct CDR3 sequences, with about 43% observed a single time. Sequenced input: peripheral blood or thyroid tissue (not recorded which). These receptor sequences come from a woman aged 18 to 35 with Graves' hyperthyroidism. The CDR3 runs from the conserved cysteine through the conserved F or W. The order of the fields is CDR3 length, V gene, J gene, clone size, D gene, CDR3 DNA, CDR3 protein. The D gene is left open where the match is weak. Size tells how often a clone was seen (once, few, many) or the class of an expanded clone, and some rows leave it out.

>14|TRBV2|TRBJ1-3|few|NA
TGTGCCAGCAGCGCCAGCGGCTCTGGAAACACCATATATTTT
CASSASGSGNTIYF
>14|TRBV10-3|TRBJ2-7|NA|TRBD2
TGTGCCATCAGTGGGACTAGCATGTCCTACGAGCAGTACTTC
CAISGTSMSYEQYF
>17|TRBV19|TRBJ1-5|NA|NA
TGTGCCAGTAGTCCGGGTCCCGTCGGTTATAGCAATCAGCCCCAGCATTTT
CASSPGPVGYSNQPQHF
>15|TRBV20-1|TRBJ2-2|NA|NA
TGCAGTGCTAGTGACTCCTTTGTATTCGCCGGGGAGCTGTTTTTT
CSASDSFVFAGELFF
>12|TRBV7-2|TRBJ1-2|NA|NA
TGTGCCACACGAAACAGGGCTCGGGGCTACACCTTC
CATRNRARGYTF
>15|TRBV20-1|TRBJ1-1|NA|NA
TGCAGTGCTAGAGATTCGCGCGATCGGGGGGCTGAAGCTTTCTTT
CSARDSRDRGAEAFF
>14|TRBV20-1|TRBJ1-6|few|NA
TGCAGTGCTAGAGTTCCAGGACTAAATTCACCCCTCCACTTT
CSARVPGLNSPLHF
>14|TRBV7-8|TRBJ1-2|many|TRBD1
TGTGCCAGCAGCTGGCGCGGACAGGGCCGTGGCTACACCTTC
CASSWRGQGRGYTF
>9|TRBV29-1|TRBJ1-2|NA|NA
TGCAGCGCAGTATGGGACTACACCTTC
CSAVWDYTF
>13|TRBV19|TRBJ1-5|few|NA
TGTGCCAGTAGTCATCAGGGGTACCAGCCCCAGCATTTT
CASSHQGYQPQHF
>15|TRBV12-3/TRBV12-4|TRBJ2-7|once|TRBD2
TGTGCCTGCAGTCCGGGGGGTCCCAACTCCTACGAGCAGTACTTC
CACSPGGPNSYEQYF
>14|TRBV20-1|TRBJ2-7|few|TRBD1
TGCAGTGCTGGCGAGCCGGGACAGGACTACGAGCAGTACTTC
CSAGEPGQDYEQYF
>15|TRBV19|TRBJ1-5|NA|NA
TGTGCCAGTAGTATAGTACACCTAAGCAATCAGCCCCAGCATTTT
CASSIVHLSNQPQHF
>16|TRBV7-9|TRBJ1-1|NA|NA
TGTGCCAGCAGCTTAGTCGGCCGATACATGAACACTGAAGCTTTCTTT
CASSLVGRYMNTEAFF
>15|TRBV19|TRBJ1-5|NA|TRBD1
TGTGCCAGTGACCCGACAGGGCGAAAAGGTCAGCCCCAGCATTTT
CASDPTGRKGQPQHF
>16|TRBV2|TRBJ2-5|NA|TRBD1
TGTGCCATTCGTCGCCGGGGACAGTCCCTCCCGGAGACCCAGTACTTC
CAIRRRGQSLPETQYF
>13|TRBV24-1|TRBJ1-2|NA|NA
TGTGCCACCAGTGCCACCCCTAACTATGGCTACACCTTC
CATSATPNYGYTF
>13|TRBV24-1|TRBJ1-5|NA|NA
TGTGCCAGCAGATCCTACAACGATCAGCCCCAGCATTTT
CASRSYNDQPQHF
>13|TRBV7-8|TRBJ2-7|NA|NA
TGTGCCAGCAGCTTACCGAGCTCCTACGAGCAGTACTTC
CASSLPSSYEQYF
>15|TRBV7-6|TRBJ2-2|few|NA
TGTGCTAGCAGCTCAGGGGTCCGCAACACCGGGGAGCTGTTTTTT
CASSSGVRNTGELFF
>13|TRBV9|TRBJ2-5|few|NA
TGTGCCAGCAGCGTAGCCCAGGATAGGACCCAGTACTTC
CASSVAQDRTQYF
>14|TRBV11-2|TRBJ1-2|NA|NA
TGTGCCAGCAGCTTAGGCATGGGAAACTATGGCTACACCTTC
CASSLGMGNYGYTF
>14|TRBV7-2|TRBJ1-1|NA|NA
TGTGCCAGCAGCCCCTATGACGGGAACACTGAAGCTTTCTTT
CASSPYDGNTEAFF
>14|TRBV2|TRBJ2-2|few|NA
TGTGCCAGCAGTTTGCGTGGGCAGGCCGGGGAGCTGTTTTTT
CASSLRGQAGELFF
>14|TRBV10-2|TRBJ1-5|NA|NA
TGCGCCAGCACGGCGCCTGGGGCGAATCAGCCCCAGCATTTT
CASTAPGANQPQHF
>16|TRBV15|TRBJ1-3|once|TRBD1
TGTGCCACCAGTAGGGACAGGGTTTCCTCCGGAAACACCATATATTTT
CATSRDRVSSGNTIYF
>11|TRBV29-1|TRBJ2-5|NA|NA
TGCAGCGTTGTGGACAGGGAGGGTCAGTACTTC
CSVVDREGQYF
>14|TRBV10-2|TRBJ2-5|many|TRBD2
TGCGCCAGCAGGGGGACTAGCGTAGAAGAGACCCAGTACTTC
CASRGTSVEETQYF
>13|TRBV2|TRBJ2-7|many|TRBD2
TGCGCCAGCACAAGCGGGAGTTCCTACGAGCAGTACTTC
CASTSGSSYEQYF
>15|TRBV19|TRBJ1-5|few|NA
TGTGCCAGTAGTATAGAGGCGGATAGCAATCAGCCCCAGCATTTT
CASSIEADSNQPQHF
>15|TRBV7-9|TRBJ1-5|many|NA
TGTGCCAGCAGCGGTCCAGGGGCGAGCAATCAGCCCCAGCATTTT
CASSGPGASNQPQHF
>13|TRBV2|TRBJ2-7|NA|NA
TGTGCCAGCAGCGGAGGCGGTTATGACGAGCAGTGCTTC
CASSGGGYDEQCF
>12|TRBV7-6|TRBJ2-5|NA|NA
TGTGCCAGCAGCTTAGCGGGACCGACCCAGCACTTC
CASSLAGPTQHF
>16|TRBV29-1|TRBJ2-5|many|TRBD2
TGCAGCGTTGAAATTAGGCTAGCGGGAGTTAAGGAGACCCAGTACTTC
CSVEIRLAGVKETQYF
>13|TRBV29-1|TRBJ1-5|NA|TRBD1
TGCAGCGTAGGGACAGGGGGCTCTCAGCCCCAGCATTTT
CSVGTGGSQPQHF